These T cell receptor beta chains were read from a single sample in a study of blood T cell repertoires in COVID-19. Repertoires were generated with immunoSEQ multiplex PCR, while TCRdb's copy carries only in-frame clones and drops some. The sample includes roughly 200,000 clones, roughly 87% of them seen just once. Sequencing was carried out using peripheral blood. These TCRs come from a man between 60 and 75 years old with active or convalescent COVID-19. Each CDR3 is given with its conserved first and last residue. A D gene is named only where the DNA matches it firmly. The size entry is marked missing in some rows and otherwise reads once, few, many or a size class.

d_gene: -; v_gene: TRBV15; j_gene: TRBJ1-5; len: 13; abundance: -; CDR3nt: TGTGCCACCAGCCGGGGAACTCAGGAGCCCCAGCATTTT; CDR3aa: CATSRGTQEPQHF
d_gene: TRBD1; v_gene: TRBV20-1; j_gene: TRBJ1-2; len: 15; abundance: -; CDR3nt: TGCAGTGCTAGTTTGACCGGACAGGGAGGGGGTGGCTACACCTTC; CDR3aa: CSASLTGQGGGGYTF
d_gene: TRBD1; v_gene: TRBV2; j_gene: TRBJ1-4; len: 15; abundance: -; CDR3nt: TGTGCCAGCAGCCGCGAGGCGGGACAGGTAGAAAAACTGTTTTTT; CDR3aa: CASSREAGQVEKLFF
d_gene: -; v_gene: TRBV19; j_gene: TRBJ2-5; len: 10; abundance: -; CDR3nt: TGTGCCCTCGGGAACGAGACCCAGTACTTC; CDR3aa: CALGNETQYF
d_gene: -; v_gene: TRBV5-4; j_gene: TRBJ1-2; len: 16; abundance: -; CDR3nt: TGTGCCAGCAGCCTCATTACTTTAATAGCTGGCTATGGCTACACCTTC; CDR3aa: CASSLITLIAGYGYTF
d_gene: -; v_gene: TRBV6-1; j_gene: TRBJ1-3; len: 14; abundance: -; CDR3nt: TGTGCCAGCAGTGAACGGTTCTCTGGAAACACCATATATTTT; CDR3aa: CASSERFSGNTIYF
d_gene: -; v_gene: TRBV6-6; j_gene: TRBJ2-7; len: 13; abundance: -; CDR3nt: TGTGCCAGCAGTTATTGGCGCGGCTACGAGCAGTACTTC; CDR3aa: CASSYWRGYEQYF
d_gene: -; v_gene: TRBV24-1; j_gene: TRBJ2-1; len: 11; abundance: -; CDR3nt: TGTGCCACCAGTGAGAGATATGAGCAGTTCTTC; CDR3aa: CATSERYEQFF
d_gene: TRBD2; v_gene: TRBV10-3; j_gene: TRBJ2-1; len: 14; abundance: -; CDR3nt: TGTGCTTGCGGGACTAGCGGGGGGAGGGATGAGCAGTTCTTC; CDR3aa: CACGTSGGRDEQFF
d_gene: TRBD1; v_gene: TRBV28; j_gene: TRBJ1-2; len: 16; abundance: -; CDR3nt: TGTGCCAGCAGTCCTCCGGGACAGAGATATAACTATGGCTACACCTTC; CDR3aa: CASSPPGQRYNYGYTF
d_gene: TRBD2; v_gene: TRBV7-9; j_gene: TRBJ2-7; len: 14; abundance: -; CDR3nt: TGTGCCAGCAGCATTAAAGCGGGGGGGTACGAGCAGTACTTC; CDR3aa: CASSIKAGGYEQYF
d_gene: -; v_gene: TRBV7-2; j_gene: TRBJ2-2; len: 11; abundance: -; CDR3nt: TGTGCCAGCAGCCGTTCCGGGGAGCTGTTTTTT; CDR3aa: CASSRSGELFF
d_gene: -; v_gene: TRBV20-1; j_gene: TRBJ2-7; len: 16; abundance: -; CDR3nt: TGCAGTGCTAGTGATTGGGGGGGGGCTAAGGTAAACGAGCAGTACTTC; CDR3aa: CSASDWGGAKVNEQYF
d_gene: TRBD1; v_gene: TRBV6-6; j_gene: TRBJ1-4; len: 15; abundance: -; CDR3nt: TGTGCCAGCAGTATCGACAGGGGGCGGAATGAAAAACTGTTTTTT; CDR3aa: CASSIDRGRNEKLFF
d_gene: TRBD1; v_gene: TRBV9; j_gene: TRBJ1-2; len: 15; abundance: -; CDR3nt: TGTGCCAGCAGCGTAGATGAGGGGGCTAACTATGGTTACACCTTC; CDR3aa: CASSVDEGANYGYTF
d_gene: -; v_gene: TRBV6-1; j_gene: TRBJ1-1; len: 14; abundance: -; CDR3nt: TGTGCCAGCAGTGAAGCGGGGGGGCTGGGTGAAGCTTTCTTT; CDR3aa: CASSEAGGLGEAFF
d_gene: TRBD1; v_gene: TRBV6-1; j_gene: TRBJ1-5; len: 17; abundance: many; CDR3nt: TGTGCCAGCAGTGGAGGGACAGGGATAGATAGCAATCAGCCCCAGCATTTT; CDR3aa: CASSGGTGIDSNQPQHF
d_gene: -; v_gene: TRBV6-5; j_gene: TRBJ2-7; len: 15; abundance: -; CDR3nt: TGTGCCAGCAGGCGACAGGAGAATCCTGCCTACGAGCAGTACTTC; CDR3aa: CASRRQENPAYEQYF
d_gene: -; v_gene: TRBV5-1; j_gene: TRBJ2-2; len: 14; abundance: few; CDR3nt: TGCGCCAGCAGCTTTAAACCGGGATCCGGGGAGCTGTTTTTT; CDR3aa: CASSFKPGSGELFF
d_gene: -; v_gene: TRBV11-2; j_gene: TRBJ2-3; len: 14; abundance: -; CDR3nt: TGTGCCAGCAGCAGTCGGTGGGCCGCAGATACGCAGTATTTT; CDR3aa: CASSSRWAADTQYF
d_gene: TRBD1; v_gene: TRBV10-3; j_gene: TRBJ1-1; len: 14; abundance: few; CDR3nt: TGTGCCATCAGTGGGGACAGGGGGAACACTGAAGCTTTCTTT; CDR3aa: CAISGDRGNTEAFF
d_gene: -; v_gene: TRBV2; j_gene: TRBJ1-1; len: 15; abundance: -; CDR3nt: TGTGCCAGCAGTGCCCTCAGGTCCTCTCGCGCTGAAGCTTTCTTT; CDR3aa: CASSALRSSRAEAFF
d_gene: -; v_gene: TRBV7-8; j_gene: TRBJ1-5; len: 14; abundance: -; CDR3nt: TGTGCCAGCAGCGTAGGCACGGGCAATCAGCCCCAGCATTTT; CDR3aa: CASSVGTGNQPQHF
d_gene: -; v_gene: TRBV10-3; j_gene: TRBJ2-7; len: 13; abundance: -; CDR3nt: TGTGCCATCAGTGAAAACAGTGTTTACGAGCAGTACTTC; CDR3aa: CAISENSVYEQYF
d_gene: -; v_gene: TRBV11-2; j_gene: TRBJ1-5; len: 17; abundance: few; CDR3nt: TGTGCCAGCAGCTTAGTAAAGACAGGACCCTTCAATCAGCCCCAGCATTTT; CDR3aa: CASSLVKTGPFNQPQHF
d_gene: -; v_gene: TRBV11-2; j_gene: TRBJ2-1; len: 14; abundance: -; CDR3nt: TGTGCCAGCAGCTTAGGGGACTGGGGGTCGGAGCAGTTCTTC; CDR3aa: CASSLGDWGSEQFF
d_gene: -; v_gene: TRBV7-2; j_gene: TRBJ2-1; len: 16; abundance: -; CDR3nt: TGTGCCAGCAGCTTAGCGGTGTCGGTATCCTACAATGAGCAGTTCTTC; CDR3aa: CASSLAVSVSYNEQFF
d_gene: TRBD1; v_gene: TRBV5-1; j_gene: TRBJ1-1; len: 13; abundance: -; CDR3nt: TGCGCCAGCAGCTTTTTTGGACAGGAGACAGCTTTCTTT; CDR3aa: CASSFFGQETAFF
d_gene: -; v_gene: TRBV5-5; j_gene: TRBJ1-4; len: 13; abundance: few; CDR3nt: TGTGCCAGCAGCTTGGTTCATAATGAAAAACTGTTTTTT; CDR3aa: CASSLVHNEKLFF
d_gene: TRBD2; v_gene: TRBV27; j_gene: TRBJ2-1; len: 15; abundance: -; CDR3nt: TGTGCCAGCAGTAAAGGTAGCGGGGCCTACAATGAGCAGTTCTTC; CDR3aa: CASSKGSGAYNEQFF
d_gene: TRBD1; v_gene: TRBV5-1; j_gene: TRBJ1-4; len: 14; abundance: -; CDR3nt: TGCGCCAGCAGCCAGGGGGACTCAATACGAAAACTGTTTTTT; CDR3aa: CASSQGDSIRKLFF
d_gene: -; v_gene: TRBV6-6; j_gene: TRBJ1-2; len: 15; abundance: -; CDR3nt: TGTGCCAGCAGTTACGGGCAGACAAATAACTATGGCTACACCTTC; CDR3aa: CASSYGQTNNYGYTF
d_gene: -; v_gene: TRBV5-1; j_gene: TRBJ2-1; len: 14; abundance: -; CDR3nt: TGCGCCAGCAGCGGCGGCCAGGGGTACAATGAGCAGTTCTTC; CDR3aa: CASSGGQGYNEQFF
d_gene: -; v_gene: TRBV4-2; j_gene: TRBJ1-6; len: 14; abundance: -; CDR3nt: TGTGCCAGCAGCCAAGATCCTATTAATTCACCCCTCCACTTT; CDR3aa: CASSQDPINSPLHF
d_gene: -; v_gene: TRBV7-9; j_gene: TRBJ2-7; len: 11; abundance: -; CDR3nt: TGTGCCAGCAGCTTAGTCTTCGAGCAGTACTTC; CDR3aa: CASSLVFEQYF
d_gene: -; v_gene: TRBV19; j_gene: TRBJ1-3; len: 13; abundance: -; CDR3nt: TGTGCCAGTAGTGCGGATTCTGGAAACACCATATATTTT; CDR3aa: CASSADSGNTIYF
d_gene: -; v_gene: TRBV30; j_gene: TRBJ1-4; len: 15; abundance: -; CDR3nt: TGTGCCTGGAGTGTACTTCGGGGAGAAAACGAAAAACTGTTTTTT; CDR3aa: CAWSVLRGENEKLFF
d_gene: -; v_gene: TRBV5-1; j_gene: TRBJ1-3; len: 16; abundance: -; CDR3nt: TGCGCCAGCAGCCGATCTGTCGGGGACTCTGGAAACACCATATATTTT; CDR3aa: CASSRSVGDSGNTIYF
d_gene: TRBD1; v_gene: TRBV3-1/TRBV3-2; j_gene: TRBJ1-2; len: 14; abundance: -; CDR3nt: TGTGCCAGCAGCCGGACAGGGGTGATCTATGGCTACACCTTC; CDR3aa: CASSRTGVIYGYTF
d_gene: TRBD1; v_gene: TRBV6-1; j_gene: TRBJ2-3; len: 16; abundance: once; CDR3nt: TGTGCCAGCAGGGAAACTTTAGGACAGGGCACAGATACGCAGTATTTT; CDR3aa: CASRETLGQGTDTQYF
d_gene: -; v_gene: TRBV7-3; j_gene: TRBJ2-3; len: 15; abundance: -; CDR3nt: TGTGCCAGCAGCCCCGTTGCGGGATTCGGGGATACGCAGTATTTT; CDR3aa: CASSPVAGFGDTQYF
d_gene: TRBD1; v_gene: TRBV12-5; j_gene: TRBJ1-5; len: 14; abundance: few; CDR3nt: TGTGCTAGTGGTTCCGACAGGGGAGGACAGCCCCAGCATTTT; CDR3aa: CASGSDRGGQPQHF
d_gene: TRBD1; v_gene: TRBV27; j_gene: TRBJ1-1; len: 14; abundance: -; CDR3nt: TGTGCCAGCAGTTTAACACAGGGGATCACTGAAGCTTTCTTT; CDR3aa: CASSLTQGITEAFF
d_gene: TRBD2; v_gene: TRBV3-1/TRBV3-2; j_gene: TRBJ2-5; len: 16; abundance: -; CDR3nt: TGTGCCAGCAGCCTAGCGGGGGGAACTCCATTAGAGACCCAGTACTTC; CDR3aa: CASSLAGGTPLETQYF
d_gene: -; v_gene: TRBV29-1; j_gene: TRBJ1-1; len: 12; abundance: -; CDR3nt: TGCAGCCCCCTATATTGGAGGGGAGTAGCTTTCTTT; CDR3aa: CSPLYWRGVAFF